These 25 T cell receptor beta chains were sequenced from one sample in a study of molecular identifiers for immune sequencing clone quantification. TCRdb reprocessed the PCR reads with MiXCR, giving one entry per CDR3 protein. The table records about 640,000 distinct CDR3 sequences, around 20% of them present only once. Sequenced: naive CD8+ T cells from blood, with Jurkat cell RNA spiked in. Subset specified: FACS-sorted CD8+CD4-CCR7+CD45RA+ naive T cells. These receptors originate from a human donor in good health. Some libraries in this study had Jurkat cell RNA spiked in.

As for this clonotype: It may be a read error: a sequence one base away is much more abundant. This chain links TRBV27 with TRBJ2-7, with D possibly TRBD2 on 5 matching bases. Germline loops: CDR1 MNHEY, CDR2 SMNVEV (reference sequence). The CDR3 totals 15 residues. The CDR3 loop reads CAGRTLGGGSYEQYF. The CDR3 DNA sequence: TGTGCCGGCAGAACGTTAGGAGGCGGATCCTACGAGCAGTACTTC.

This clonotype occurred a few times. J is TRBJ2-7 and V is TRBV7-9, with 7 bases aligning to TRBD1. Germline V lookup: CDR1 SEHNR, CDR2 FQNEAQ (reference sequence). The V gene end was trimmed by 5 bases and the J gene end by 1 base; junction bases not matched to a gene: 8. This CDR3 comprises 15 residues. The CDR3 loop is CASSPTGPFSYEQYF. CDR3 DNA: TGTGCCAGCAGCCCGACAGGGCCTTTTTCCTACGAGCAGTACTTC.

This clonotype has a count of ten or more. V and J are TRBV10-3 and TRBJ2-3; 12 nucleotides line up with TRBD2. Looked up from germline, CDR1 is ENHRY and CDR2 is SYGVKD. The ends lost 0 bases at V and 1 base at J; junction bases unmatched: 2. The CDR3 extends over 17 amino acids. CDR3 in DNA: TGTGCCATCAGTGAGTCGAGGACTAGCGGGGGCACAGATACGCAGTATTTT. Its protein product is CAISESRTSGGTDTQYF.

In its sample, this clonotype was seen many times. This chain links TRBV6-2 or TRBV6-3 with TRBJ2-7, with 14 bases fitting TRBD2. V dropped 5 bases and J dropped 5; count of bases not matched to a gene: 8. The CDR3 has 16 residues. Germline CDR1 is MNHEY and CDR2 is SVGEGT. The CDR3 nucleotides are TGTGCCAGCAGTCCACTCGCGGGACTAGCGGGAGACGAGCAGTACTTC. Its translation: CASSPLAGLAGDEQYF.

As to this clonotype: A much larger clone sits a single nucleotide away, making a read error possible. This rearrangement joins TRBV2 to TRBJ1-4; 7 bases line up with TRBD1. The germline CDR1 and CDR2 sequences are SNHLY and FYNNEI. V lost 2 bases, J lost 7 bases, and 19 bases stayed unmatched. CDR3 size: 19 residues. The CDR3 protein is CASSETSSNTGTAFEKLFF. The CDR3 DNA follows: TGTGCCAGCAGTGAAACATCCTCAAATACCGGGACAGCGTTTGAAAAACTGTTTTTT.

The sample holds a few counts of this clonotype. The chain employs TRBV7-6 and TRBJ2-1; D is perhaps TRBD2 (6 bases). V shed 5 bases and J shed 7 bases, with 15 bases lying between them. Germline lookup yields CDR1 SGHVS and CDR2 FNYEAQ. The CDR3 totals 14 residues. This CDR3 reads CASSPGLTVNEQFF. The CDR3 coding sequence is TGTGCCAGCAGCCCTGGACTAACGGTGAATGAGCAGTTCTTC.

The rearrangement links TRBV28 to TRBJ1-1; 7 bases are a match to TRBD1. Germline loops: CDR1 MDHEN, CDR2 SYDVKM. There are 14 residues in the CDR3. Trimming took 3 bases from V and 2 from J; bases not matched to a gene: 3. The DNA of the CDR3 is TGTGCCAGCAGTTTTAGGGGGCAAAACACTGAAGCTTTCTTT. It codes for CASSFRGQNTEAFF.

This clonotype showed up many times. This chain links TRBV10-3 with TRBJ2-3; D perhaps matches TRBD2 (5 bases). V was shortened by 3 bases and J by 4 bases, with 11 bases between the two germline ends. Germline V gene lookup returns CDR1 ENHRY and CDR2 SYGVKD. The CDR3 spans 14 residues. The CDR3 DNA follows: TGTGCCATCAGTGACCAGGAGGAGGCAGATACGCAGTATTTT. This translates into CAISDQEEADTQYF.

This clonotype has ten or more counts. The rearrangement links TRBV7-9 to TRBJ2-7; D is ambiguous. Germline loops: CDR1 SEHNR, CDR2 FQNEAQ (reference sequence). This CDR3 is 12 amino acids long. V was shortened by 4 bases and J by 7 bases, with 11 bases between the two germline ends. The CDR3 reads CASSSRGFEQYF. The CDR3 nucleotides read TGTGCCAGCAGCTCCCGCGGATTTGAGCAGTACTTC.

The chain couples TRBV27 to TRBJ1-1; the match to TRBD1 covers 10 bases. The V gene end was trimmed by 7 bases and the J gene end by 7 bases; junction bases not matched to a gene: 9. The germline CDR1 and CDR2 sequences are MNHEY and SMNVEV (reference sequence). The CDR3 consists of 14 residues. The CDR3 region is CASTPGQGSSEAFF. The CDR3 DNA follows: TGTGCCAGCACCCCGGGACAGGGGTCTAGTGAAGCTTTCTTT.

The table lists this clonotype with many counts. The chain carries TRBV28 and TRBJ2-3, with TRBD1 matching over 8 bases. The CDR3 contains 18 residues. Germline V lookup: CDR1 MDHEN, CDR2 SYDVKM. The ends lost 7 bases at V and 4 bases at J; junction bases unmatched: 19. The CDR3 region is CASTHGDRWSHSADTQYF. The CDR3 nucleotides read TGTGCCAGCACCCATGGGGACAGGTGGTCCCACTCCGCAGATACGCAGTATTTT.

Concerning this clonotype: A much larger clone differs from this one at a single base, so this may be a read error. J is TRBJ1-5 and V is TRBV4-1; a possible D gene is TRBD1 (5 bases). Germline V lookup: CDR1 MGHRA, CDR2 YSYEKL. The CDR3 has 14 residues. The germline V and J ends were trimmed by 3 bases and 9 bases, with 15 bases remaining between them. The DNA for the CDR3 is TGCGCCAGCAGCCAGGGACGGGGCGGTTGGCCCCAGCATTTT. Encoded protein: CASSQGRGGWPQHF.

This clonotype was observed at least ten times. V usage is TRBV6-6 and J usage is TRBJ2-7; maybe TRBD1 (6 bases). Trimming cost V 3 bases and J 6 bases, with 15 bases left between them. Germline V gene sequence: CDR1 MNHNY, CDR2 SVGAGI (reference sequence). The CDR3 sequence is 14 residues long. This chain's CDR3 is CASSYYRDLAEQYF. The CDR3 bases are TGTGCCAGCAGTTATTACAGGGACCTTGCCGAGCAGTACTTC.

The rearrangement joins TRBV24-1 to TRBJ2-5; D gene unclear. CDR3 length: 13 amino acids. Per germline, CDR1 KGHDR and CDR2 SFDVKD. The germline V and J ends were trimmed by 3 bases and 2 bases, with 6 bases remaining between them. CDR3 in DNA: TGTGCCACCAGTGATGCCCTACAAGAGACCCAGTACTTC. The encoded protein is CATSDALQETQYF.

The chain carries TRBV7-6 and TRBJ2-7; 11 bases are shared with TRBD2. From germline, CDR1 is SGHVS and CDR2 FNYEAQ. V lost 6 bases to trimming and J lost 9 bases; unmatched junction nucleotides: 10. The CDR3 has 14 residues. The CDR3 DNA reads as TGTGCCAGCAGTACCACACTAGCGGGGGACGGGCAGTACTTC. Its protein product is CASSTTLAGDGQYF.

This clonotype has at least ten counts. The chain uses TRBV19 and TRBJ2-6; 8 bases are shared with TRBD2. The J segment lost 4 bases and the V segment lost 5 bases, leaving 10 bases of the junction unmatched. From germline, CDR1 is LNHDA and CDR2 SQIVND (reference sequence). The CDR3 contains 17 residues. CDR3 region: CASSWGSGIAGANVLTF. The CDR3 nucleotides are TGTGCCAGTAGTTGGGGTAGCGGGATCGCAGGGGCCAACGTCCTGACTTTC. The complete variable domain, with remaining parts taken from reference TRBV19 and TRBJ2-6, reads DGGITQSPKYLFRKEGQNVTLSCEQNLNHDAMYWYRQDPGQGLRLIYYSQIVNDFQKGDIAEGYSVSREKKESFPLTVTSAQKNPTAFYLCASSWGSGIAGANVLTFGAGSRLTVL.

This clonotype was recorded at least ten times. The CDR3 DNA follows: TGTGCCTGGAGTGCGGACCCCTACGAGCAGTACTTC. Its translation: CAWSADPYEQYF. The chain couples TRBV30 to TRBJ2-7; D not certain. The CDR3 extends over 12 amino acids. V was cut by 1 base and J by 2 bases, with 6 bases left in between. Germline lookup yields CDR1 GTSNPN and CDR2 SVGIG (reference sequence).

Only a few counts were recorded for this clonotype. The chain is built from TRBV19 and TRBJ2-7, with TRBD2 identical over 8 bases. The CDR3 is 14 amino acids. CDR1 LNHDA and CDR2 SQIVND come from the germline V gene (reference sequence). V was pared by 7 bases and J by 3 bases, with 8 bases of the junction left unmatched. The CDR3 here is CASTPGTRSYEQYF. CDR3 coding DNA: TGTGCCAGTACTCCCGGGACTAGGAGCTACGAGCAGTACTTC.

About this clonotype itself: The junction differs from germline at one of its ends, possibly a read error. The genes are TRBV6-2 or TRBV6-3 and TRBJ2-5; D possibly corresponds to TRBD2 (6 bases). Germline lookup yields CDR1 MNHEY and CDR2 SVGEGT. The CDR3 runs 17 residues. CDR3 DNA: TGTGCCAGCAGTTACTTGCAACGACTAGACCGGTCGGAGACCCAGTGCTTC. This translates into CASSYLQRLDRSETQCF.

The genes are TRBV4-2 and TRBJ2-1; D is perhaps TRBD2 (5 bases). The CDR3 sequence is 17 residues long. The V end was cut by 4 bases, the J end by 0 bases, with 16 bases between. Germline V CDR1 and CDR2: LGHNA, YNFKEQ. Written as DNA, the CDR3 is TGTGCCAGCAGCCCCACGAGCGCCGAGGGCTCCTACAATGAGCAGTTCTTC. It specifies CASSPTSAEGSYNEQFF.

This clonotype was counted ten times or more. The J gene is TRBJ2-2, the V gene TRBV29-1; D uncertain. With 0 bases removed from V and 2 bases from J, the gap between germline ends came to 4 bases. CDR3 size: 13 residues. Germline V gene data show CDR1 as SQVTM and CDR2 as ANQGSEA. CDR3 DNA: TGCAGCGTTGAAGACCCAAACACCGGGGAGCTGTTTTTT. Translated: CSVEDPNTGELFF.

This clonotype was detected a few times. The chain is built from TRBV7-9 and TRBJ2-2; no reliable D call. Germline assignment: CDR1 SEHNR and CDR2 FQNEAQ (reference sequence). Trimming removed 10 bases from V and 5 bases from J, with 11 bases in between. There are 12 residues in the CDR3. This CDR3 is CATRGQTGELFF. The CDR3 DNA sequence: TGTGCCACGAGAGGTCAAACCGGGGAGCTGTTTTTT.

The chain couples TRBV19 to TRBJ2-7, with 12 nucleotides matching TRBD2. CDR1 is LNHDA and CDR2 is SQIVND in the germline V gene (reference sequence). The CDR3 length is 16 residues. With 3 bases clipped from V and 5 bases from J, the junction kept 8 bases outside the gene matches. CDR3 sequence reads: CASSIGASGRANEQYF. In DNA, the CDR3 is TGTGCCAGTAGTATCGGGGCTAGCGGGAGGGCCAACGAGCAGTACTTC.

This chain uses TRBV12-3 or TRBV12-4 with TRBJ2-7; D remains ambiguous. Trimming took off 3 bases at V and 5 bases at J, with 20 bases between the two ends. The CDR3 spans 16 residues. CDR3 DNA sequence: TGTGCCAGCAGTTTCGTCCCTCCACAGATATCCGACGAGCAGTACTTC. Amino acids: CASSFVPPQISDEQYF.

This clonotype has a handful of counts. This rearrangement joins TRBV10-3 to TRBJ1-3; no definite D call. CDR1 and CDR2 from the germline V gene are ENHRY and SYGVKD. The CDR3 covers 14 residues. Trimming stripped 6 bases from V and 0 bases from J, with 9 bases between. The CDR3 DNA is TGTGCCATCAGAGAGACCTACTCTGGAAACACCATATATTTT. Its translation is CAIRETYSGNTIYF.